The source of this T cell receptor beta chain is a study of shared clonotypes between healthy human individuals (dated by TCRdb to about 2020). About the investigation overall: The cohort comprised a couple of women and three men aged 18 to 49 years. Per donor, three plates each were used for CD4 naive and CD4 memory, two for CD8 naive, and one for CD8 memory. To estimate repertoire size and how much clonotype sharing occurs between individuals, the study deeply sequenced the blood TCR repertoires of about five healthy adults. Libraries were prepared and TCR repertoires were sequenced by different laboratories using diverse techniques, in order to increase sequencing depth and limit assay-specific biases. Leukapheresis yielded between about 0.94 and 9.5 billion PBMCs per donor.

Using the deep immunoSEQ assay, TCR CDR3 regions were amplified from genomic DNA by multiplex PCR. Extracted genomic DNA from each cell subset was distributed evenly across all wells of several immunoSEQ 96-well plates, and each plate was treated as a replicate. Each replicate PCR for sorted subsets received approximately 220 ng genomic DNA, equal to about 30,000 T cell genomes. Purified libraries were measured with a Qubit 3.0 fluorometer, size-checked on a Bioanalyzer 2100, and measured again with the KAPA Library Quantification kit. Every immunoSEQ 96-well plate was sequenced on a dedicated single-read 150-cycle Illumina NextSeq 550 flow cell. Turning to the authors' computational methods: The immunoSEQ output contained only junctional sequences without quality scores, so filtering could not match that applied to full-length reads. Sequences were annotated with PyIR, a Python wrapper for IgBLAST v1.9, and V/J genes and CDR3 were assigned using IMGT germline references. Any read was removed if the V/J assignment was weak (E-value above 1e-6), the CDR3 was missing, or the read contained stop codons, out-of-frame junctions, or ambiguous translated residues. A V3J clonotype was defined by an identical inferred V gene, J gene, and CDR3 amino acid sequence. Percentage overlap between repertoires was calculated by dividing the number of shared unique clonotypes by the size of the smaller repertoire. Repertoire richness was assessed with RTK rarefaction, the Chao1 estimator, and Recon v2.1 estimates of unobserved clonotypes. For all TCRbeta clonotypes obtained by the gDNA method from several donors, generation probabilities were computed with OLGA. Here the immuneACCESS table is served through TCRdb, limited to in-frame sequences with V and J called. Missing clones are a known gap in these copies; in checked studies unresolved V genes cover under half, and the rest lacks a known reason. The V and J calls and clone size come from that table; D and trimming were worked out from the DNA. This sample gives around 2,000,000 clones in total; approximately 94% of them show up just once. The ten largest account for 1.7% of the sample.

CD8 naive samples were CD45RO-negative cells positively selected for CCR7, giving a CD45RA+CCR7+ population that excluded TemRA cells. The donors were healthy, HIV-negative adults who had no recently reported acute infections or vaccinations. Every donor was a Caucasian adult residing in Nashville, Tennessee, USA. After blood collection by leukapheresis, PBMCs were isolated using Ficoll-Histopaque density gradient centrifugation and then cryopreserved in the vapor phase of liquid nitrogen. Analytical flow cytometry was used to check the purity and quantity of each magnetically sorted T cell population. Each sorted fraction had its genomic DNA isolated and then quantified by UV absorbance on a Nanodrop 2000c. The cysteine opens and the phenylalanine closes a CDR3 of 12 amino acids. The only DNA kept is the CDR3, 36 bases in frame from the first base. Based on the germline V gene, the CDR1 and CDR2 sequences are MGHDK and SYGVNS. V gives up 7 bases and J gives up 2 bases, and the segment between their germline ends measures 8 bases.

Summary of the overall study and its limitations: Sampling was restricted to blood, and TCR repertoires in tissue are likely to differ from TCR repertoires in blood. Pairwise subsampling indicated that sequencing depth was expected to affect the degree of clonotype sharing among donors. Clonotypes shared by all four sorted-subset donors showed higher generation probabilities than non-shared clonotypes. Naive subsets generally had larger estimated clonotype richness than memory subsets did. Because the study included only a small number of donors, the genetic and exposure-history diversity represented was limited. Rarefaction of sorted-subset datasets indicated incomplete sequencing despite the large sequencing depth. When a handful of donors were compared, the shared fraction of clonotypes was 5% to 6.5% for naive CD4, 3% to 4% for naive CD8, 2% to 2.5% for memory CD4, and about 0.36% for memory CD8.

Turning to this clone: This clone's antigen is unknown. Base qualities are not recorded, but no much larger clone differs from it by a single base.

Sequenced: naive CD8+ T cells from PBMCs. The cell subset or site label corresponds to: CD45RA+CCR7+. The rearrangement combines TRBV25-1 with TRBJ1-2, with the identity of the D gene unclear. The clonotype originates from a man younger than 30 in good health. Some clones in this sample may be carry-over from other donors' samples. The bases are TGTGCCAGCACACCGGACAACTATGGCTACACCTTC. It codes for CASTPDNYGYTF.